Below, one T cell receptor (beta chain) is given with its context. Germline and junction disagree at one end, which may indicate a read error. This CDR3 has 14 residues. Looked up from germline, CDR1 is ENHRY and CDR2 is SYGVKD. Seattle-derived patients entered the study during active infection and were followed longitudinally. This table comes from immunoSEQ multiplex PCR, and its TCRdb copy is limited to in-frame clones, with some not included. The table records 390,000 or so clones, about 89% of them present only once. These data come from a study of blood T cell repertoires in COVID-19. Study information: PBMCs, B-cell-depleted T cells, or T cells provided the cDNA or gDNA that made up the material.

Sequenced material: peripheral blood. This rearrangement joins TRBV10-3 to TRBJ2-5; no clear D. The sequence was obtained from a woman in her 30s with COVID-19, enrolled during active disease. The CDR3 spells CATSVSRSQETQYF. CDR3 sequence (DNA): TGTGCCACCAGTGTCAGCAGGTCACAAGAGACCCAGTACTTC.